This TCR beta chain appears in the sequencing data of a study of beta chain features in type 1 diabetes. Study-wide findings and caveats: There was a moderate but significant shortening of TCRB CDR3s in all four CD4+ subsets of Type 1 diabetes patients.

CDR1 and CDR2 from the germline V gene are GTSNPN and SVGIG (reference sequence). Trimming cost V 5 bases and J 19 bases, with 18 bases left between them. The CDR3 is 11 amino acids. A single heparinised blood sample, averaging roughly 0.11 L, was obtained per donor. Since all of the isolated RNA was reverse transcribed, expressed TCRB transcripts were what got sequenced. Some clones are missing from TCRdb's copy, which holds only in-frame ones; the method was immunoSEQ multiplex PCR. The profile covers around 650,000 clones, with around 12% appearing a single time and roughly 0.11% taken by the ten largest. Note on this clone: Antigen unknown.

The chain couples TRBV30 to TRBJ1-6; a possible D gene is TRBD1 (6 bases). Material: naive CD4+ T cells from blood. This receptor was taken from a man under 40 with type 1 diabetes. This chain's CDR3 is CAWDTGKILHF. For the CDR3, the DNA is TGTGCCTGGGATACAGGGAAAATCCTTCACTTT.